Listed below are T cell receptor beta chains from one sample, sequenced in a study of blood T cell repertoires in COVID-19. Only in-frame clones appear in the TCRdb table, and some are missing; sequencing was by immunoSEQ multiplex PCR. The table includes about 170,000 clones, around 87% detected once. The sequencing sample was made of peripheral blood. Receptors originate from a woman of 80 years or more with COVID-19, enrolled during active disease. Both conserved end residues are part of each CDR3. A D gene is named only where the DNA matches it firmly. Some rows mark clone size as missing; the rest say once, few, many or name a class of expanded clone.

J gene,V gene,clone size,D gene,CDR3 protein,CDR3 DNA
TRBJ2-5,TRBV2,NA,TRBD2,CASRRTSGPEETQYF,TGTGCCAGCAGGAGGACTAGCGGACCAGAAGAGACCCAGTACTTC
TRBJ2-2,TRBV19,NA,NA,CASSSGNTGELFF,TGTGCCAGTAGTAGCGGAAACACCGGGGAGCTGTTTTTT
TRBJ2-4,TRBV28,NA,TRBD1,CASSLTGENIQYF,TGTGCCAGCAGCCTTACAGGGGAAAACATTCAGTACTTC
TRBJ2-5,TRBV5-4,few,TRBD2,CASSSGTSGASGETQYF,TGTGCCAGCAGCTCCGGGACTAGCGGGGCGTCTGGGGAGACCCAGTACTTC
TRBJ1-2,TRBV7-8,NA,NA,CASSLTVVGRNYGYTF,TGTGCCAGCAGCTTAACGGTCGTTGGCAGGAACTATGGCTACACCTTC
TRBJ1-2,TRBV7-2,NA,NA,CASSPKSPGSSSGYTF,TGTGCCAGCAGCCCTAAGTCACCGGGGAGTTCGAGTGGCTACACCTTC
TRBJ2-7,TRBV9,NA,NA,CASAGTQQSPRPEQYF,TGTGCCAGCGCGGGGACCCAACAAAGCCCTAGGCCCGAGCAGTACTTC
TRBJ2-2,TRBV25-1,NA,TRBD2,CASSKTSGYTGELFF,TGTGCCAGCAGTAAGACTAGCGGGTACACCGGGGAGCTGTTTTTT
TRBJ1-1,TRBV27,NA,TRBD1,CASRLDRVKEAFF,TGTGCCAGCAGACTCGACAGGGTGAAGGAAGCTTTCTTT
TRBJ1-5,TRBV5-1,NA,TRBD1,CASSAGTGGWQPQHF,TGCGCCAGCAGCGCGGGGACAGGGGGCTGGCAGCCCCAGCATTTT
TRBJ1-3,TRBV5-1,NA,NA,CASSTMAGNTIYF,TGCGCCAGCAGCACTATGGCAGGGAACACCATATATTTT
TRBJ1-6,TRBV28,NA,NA,CASSQGGVLSPLHF,TGTGCCAGCTCTCAAGGCGGGGTCCTCTCACCCCTCCACTTT
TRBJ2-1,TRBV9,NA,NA,CASSVDVRADNEQFF,TGTGCCAGCAGCGTAGATGTCAGGGCGGACAATGAGCAGTTCTTC
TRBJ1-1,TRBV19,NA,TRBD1,CASSIGTGLGTEAFF,TGTGCCAGTAGTATAGGGACAGGGCTCGGTACTGAAGCTTTCTTT
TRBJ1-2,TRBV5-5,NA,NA,CASSTDGGGYSSYGYTF,TGTGCCAGCAGCACGGACGGCGGGGGTTACTCCAGCTATGGCTACACCTTC
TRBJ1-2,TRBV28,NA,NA,CASSGYGYTF,TGTGCCAGTTCCGGCTATGGCTACACCTTC
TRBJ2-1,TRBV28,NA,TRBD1,CASSEGQGANEQFF,TGTGCCAGCAGTGAGGGACAGGGGGCCAATGAGCAGTTCTTC
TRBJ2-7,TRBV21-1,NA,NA,CASSKRDPGDEQYF,TGTGCCAGCAGCAAAAGAGACCCAGGGGACGAGCAGTACTTC
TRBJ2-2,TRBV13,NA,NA,CASRLGAVTGELFF,TGTGCCAGCAGGTTAGGGGCAGTCACCGGGGAGCTGTTTTTT
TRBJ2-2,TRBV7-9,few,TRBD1,CASSEGQFNTGELFF,TGTGCCAGCAGCGAGGGACAGTTCAACACCGGGGAGCTGTTTTTT
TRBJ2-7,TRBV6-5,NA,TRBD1,CASSPRTGGYEQYF,TGTGCCAGCAGTCCCCGGACAGGGGGCTACGAGCAGTACTTC
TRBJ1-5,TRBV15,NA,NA,CASGQNSNQPQHF,TGTGCCAGCGGGCAAAATAGCAATCAGCCCCAGCATTTT
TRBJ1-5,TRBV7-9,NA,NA,CASSLDLTGTQPQHF,TGTGCCAGCAGCTTAGACCTCACAGGGACTCAGCCCCAGCATTTT